A selection of T cell receptor beta chains follows, all from one sample in a study of PD-1 blockade in classical Hodgkin lymphoma. Some clones are missing from TCRdb's copy, which holds only in-frame ones; the method was immunoSEQ multiplex PCR. The sample lists about 2,500 clones; 65% to 90% were seen once. The input for sequencing was CD4+ T cells from blood, taken at baseline. Every receptor here comes from a human donor with classical Hodgkin lymphoma. The CDR3 runs from the conserved cysteine through the conserved F or W. The D gene is left open where the match is weak. Only part of the rows carry a size: once, few, many, or a class if the clone is expanded.

>NA|TRBJ2-7|TRBV10-3|once
TGTGCCATCAGATCCCAGCCGTTCTACGAGCAGTACTTC
CAIRSQPFYEQYF
>TRBD1|TRBJ2-3|TRBV4-3|NA
TGCGCCAGCAGCCAAGATTGGGGACAGGGGGCTGCAGATACGCAGTATTTT
CASSQDWGQGAADTQYF
>TRBD2|TRBJ2-1|TRBV25-1|NA
TGTGCCAGCAGTGAATGGGGGGGGAAGGCCAGCTCCTACAATGAGCAGTTCTTC
CASSEWGGKASSYNEQFF
>NA|TRBJ1-6|TRBV14|few
TGTGCCAGCAGCCAAGCAGGGAACCTCTATAATTCACCCCTCCACTTT
CASSQAGNLYNSPLHF
>NA|TRBJ2-7|TRBV7-2|NA
TGTGCCAGCAGCGCTAGCCGGGAGAAGGTTCTCTACGAGCAGTACTTC
CASSASREKVLYEQYF
>NA|TRBJ2-2|TRBV18|NA
TGTGCCAGCTCACCAGCAGGGATCACCGGGGAGCTGTTTTTT
CASSPAGITGELFF
>TRBD2|TRBJ2-1|TRBV7-9|NA
TGTGCCAGCAGCTTAGGACTAGCGGGGTCCCGAGACAATGAGCAGTTCTTC
CASSLGLAGSRDNEQFF
>NA|TRBJ1-1|TRBV19|NA
TGTGCCAGTAGTCGCGACATTTACAGGTACACTGAAGCTTTCTTT
CASSRDIYRYTEAFF
>TRBD2|TRBJ2-4|TRBV7-2|NA
TGTGCCAGCAGAGCGGGAGGTTCCAAAAACATTCAGTACTTC
CASRAGGSKNIQYF
>TRBD2|TRBJ2-1|TRBV2|once
TGTGCCAGCCGCCTGTCGGGACTAGCGGGGGGGAATGAGCAGTTCTTC
CASRLSGLAGGNEQFF
>NA|TRBJ1-1|TRBV28|NA
TGTGCCGGGAGTCGTGGGGGGAACACTGAAGCTTTCTTT
CAGSRGGNTEAFF
>NA|TRBJ2-4|TRBV7-2|NA
TGTGCCAGCAGCCCAACCTTGGGACGGACCCTAGCCAAAAACATTCAGTACTTC
CASSPTLGRTLAKNIQYF